These T cell receptor beta chains were read from a single sample in a study of blood T cell repertoires in COVID-19. Generated by immunoSEQ multiplex PCR, the TCRdb table keeps only in-frame clones and is missing some. The sample includes approximately 170,000 clones, less than 85% seen only once; the top ten take about 3.5%. The specimen was PBMCs or T cells enriched from blood (not recorded which). All receptors come from a woman under 40 who had recovered from COVID-19. The CDR3 runs from the conserved cysteine through the conserved F or W. The D gene is left open where the match is weak. Clone size is given for some rows only: seen once, a few or many times, or a class if the clone is expanded.

v_gene	d_gene	abundance	j_gene	CDR3aa	CDR3nt
TRBV24-1	.	once	TRBJ2-3	CATSDPTAHSTDTQYF	TGTGCCACCAGTGATCCGACTGCCCATAGCACAGATACGCAGTATTTT
TRBV5-1	.	.	TRBJ1-1	CASSLQENTEAFF	TGCGCCAGCAGCTTACAGGAGAACACTGAAGCTTTCTTT
TRBV5-1	TRBD2	.	TRBJ2-5	CASSLRDSGQTQYF	TGCGCCAGCAGCTTGAGGGATAGCGGGCAGACCCAGTACTTC
TRBV5-4	TRBD1	.	TRBJ2-2	CASSLEGRGQAGELFF	TGTGCCAGCAGCTTGGAGGGCAGGGGGCAGGCCGGGGAGCTGTTTTTT
TRBV4-2	TRBD1	.	TRBJ2-4	CASSQDLLPSGQSKNIQYF	TGTGCCAGCAGCCAAGATCTTTTACCCTCGGGACAGTCCAAAAACATTCAGTACTTC
TRBV7-2	TRBD1	.	TRBJ2-5	CASSLQDRVVQETQYF	TGTGCCAGCAGCTTACAGGACAGGGTGGTCCAAGAGACCCAGTACTTC
TRBV19	TRBD1	.	TRBJ1-5	CASSPGTGRVQPQHF	TGTGCCAGTAGTCCGGGGACAGGGCGTGTTCAGCCCCAGCATTTT
TRBV3-1/TRBV3-2	.	.	TRBJ1-1	CASSQARDTEAFF	TGTGCCAGCAGCCAAGCGCGAGACACTGAAGCTTTCTTT
TRBV2	TRBD2	.	TRBJ2-1	CASSEVAGGGYISYNEQFF	TGTGCCAGCAGTGAAGTAGCGGGAGGAGGGTACATTTCCTACAATGAGCAGTTCTTC
TRBV11-1	.	.	TRBJ2-3	CASSFFLRDNTQYF	TGTGCCAGCAGCTTTTTTCTCAGGGATAATACGCAGTATTTT
TRBV5-1	.	few	TRBJ1-1	CASSTDINTEAFF	TGCGCCAGCAGCACCGACATAAACACTGAAGCTTTCTTT
TRBV5-1	TRBD1	.	TRBJ2-7	CASSPGTGAYEQYF	TGCGCCAGCAGCCCCGGGACAGGGGCCTACGAGCAGTACTTC
TRBV27	.	many	TRBJ2-2	CASSLPTVPGELFF	TGTGCCAGCAGTCTCCCGACAGTCCCCGGGGAGCTGTTTTTT
TRBV20-1	.	many	TRBJ1-1	CSARAETEAFF	TGCAGTGCTAGAGCCGAGACTGAAGCTTTCTTT
TRBV5-6	TRBD1	.	TRBJ1-6	CASSIPGQGGLSSPLHF	TGTGCCAGCAGCATACCGGGACAGGGGGGACTCAGTTCACCCCTCCACTTT
TRBV2	.	.	TRBJ2-1	CASSDDGGYYNEQFF	TGTGCCAGCAGTGATGACGGGGGTTACTACAATGAGCAGTTCTTC
TRBV5-1	.	.	TRBJ1-1	CASRPEALGGTEAFF	TGCGCCAGCAGGCCCGAGGCGCTTGGAGGCACTGAAGCTTTCTTT
TRBV4-2	.	few	TRBJ2-3	CASSQDLSGLTSTDTQYF	TGTGCCAGCAGCCAAGATCTATCGGGACTTACTAGCACAGATACGCAGTATTTT
TRBV29-1	.	.	TRBJ1-4	CSVEDKSGEKLFF	TGCAGCGTTGAAGATAAGTCGGGGGAAAAACTGTTTTTT
TRBV7-6	TRBD2	few	TRBJ2-7	CASSLASTSGRGEQYF	TGTGCCAGCAGCTTAGCTTCGACTAGCGGGAGGGGGGAGCAGTACTTC
TRBV28	TRBD1	.	TRBJ2-7	CASRSALGTGVHEQYF	TGTGCCAGCAGATCGGCACTGGGGACAGGGGTCCACGAGCAGTACTTC
TRBV19	.	.	TRBJ1-2	CASSRQPPAGYTF	TGTGCCAGTAGTAGACAGCCTCCAGCTGGCTACACCTTC
TRBV7-9	TRBD1	.	TRBJ1-1	CASSSWDRGYMNTEAFF	TGTGCCAGCAGTTCTTGGGACAGGGGTTACATGAACACTGAAGCTTTCTTT
TRBV9	.	.	TRBJ2-7	CASNEEGTRSYEQYF	TGTGCCAGCAACGAGGAAGGAACCCGGTCCTACGAGCAGTACTTC
TRBV28	.	.	TRBJ2-7	CASNRQAPYEQYF	TGTGCCAGCAACCGACAGGCACCCTACGAGCAGTACTTC
TRBV2	.	.	TRBJ2-1	CASSWPYNEQFF	TGTGCCAGCAGTTGGCCCTACAATGAGCAGTTCTTC
TRBV18	.	.	TRBJ1-5	CASSPSAMSNQPQHF	TGTGCCAGCTCACCAAGCGCAATGAGCAATCAGCCCCAGCATTTT
TRBV9	.	.	TRBJ1-2	CASSAQGLGYTF	TGTGCCAGCAGCGCGCAGGGGCTGGGCTACACCTTC
TRBV5-4	.	.	TRBJ1-3	CASSTVTGSGNTIYF	TGTGCCAGCAGCACCGTAACGGGCTCTGGAAACACCATATATTTT
TRBV3-1/TRBV3-2	TRBD1	.	TRBJ2-7	CASSQVSTGAYEQYF	TGTGCCAGCAGCCAAGTCTCGACAGGGGCCTACGAGCAGTACTTC
TRBV28	TRBD1	.	TRBJ1-5	CASSSYRDRGRQPQHF	TGTGCCAGCAGTTCATACCGGGACAGGGGACGTCAGCCCCAGCATTTT
TRBV28	TRBD2	.	TRBJ2-3	CASSTLFGVAGGRDTQYF	TGTGCCAGCAGTACCCTATTTGGGGTAGCGGGAGGTCGGGATACGCAGTATTTT
TRBV4-1	.	.	TRBJ1-2	CASSQMGATGYDYTF	TGCGCCAGCAGCCAAATGGGAGCGACAGGATATGACTACACCTTC
TRBV7-9	TRBD2	once	TRBJ2-1	CASSSRLAAYNEQFF	TGTGCCAGCAGCTCCAGACTAGCGGCCTACAATGAGCAGTTCTTC
TRBV4-1	.	.	TRBJ1-2	CASSSTTANYGYTF	TGCGCCAGCAGCTCGACGACAGCTAACTATGGCTACACCTTC
TRBV2	TRBD1	.	TRBJ2-1	CASKGQSYNEQFF	TGTGCCAGCAAGGGACAGTCTTACAATGAGCAGTTCTTC
TRBV7-6	TRBD2	.	TRBJ2-1	CASSWGLAVYNEQFF	TGTGCCAGCAGCTGGGGACTAGCGGTCTACAATGAGCAGTTCTTC
TRBV21-1	.	.	TRBJ2-1	CASSIKQGASNEQFF	TGTGCCAGCAGCATAAAACAGGGGGCTAGCAATGAGCAGTTCTTC
TRBV9	.	.	TRBJ2-3	CASSGGGVTDTQYF	TGTGCCAGCAGCGGAGGGGGGGTGACAGATACGCAGTATTTT
TRBV28	.	.	TRBJ2-2	CASSFEGSGGELFF	TGTGCCAGCAGTTTTGAGGGTTCGGGCGGGGAGCTGTTTTTT
TRBV7-2	.	.	TRBJ2-7	CASSLLDEQYF	TGTGCCAGCAGCTTACTAGACGAGCAGTACTTC
TRBV6-5	.	.	TRBJ2-1	CARCRTSGSCNEQFF	TGTGCCAGATGTCGGACATCCGGGAGCTGCAATGAGCAGTTCTTC
TRBV7-9	TRBD1	.	TRBJ1-1	CASSSRGLGVTEAFF	TGTGCCAGCAGCTCCAGGGGGCTGGGAGTCACTGAAGCTTTCTTT
TRBV18	.	.	TRBJ1-1	CASSPTMTGEAFF	TGTGCCAGCTCACCTACTATGACCGGAGAAGCTTTCTTT
TRBV5-4	TRBD1	.	TRBJ1-6	CASSLGQGNNSPLHF	TGTGCCAGCAGCTTAGGACAGGGGAATAATTCACCCCTCCACTTT
TRBV2	TRBD2	.	TRBJ2-7	CASTKTTSGSSEQYF	TGTGCCAGCACCAAAACGACTAGCGGGAGTAGCGAGCAGTACTTC
TRBV5-1	TRBD2	.	TRBJ2-5	CASSLRTSGRGETQYF	TGCGCCAGCAGCCTCCGGACTAGCGGGAGAGGAGAGACCCAGTACTTC
TRBV19	TRBD2	few	TRBJ2-7	CASSAGLAGGSYEQYF	TGTGCCAGTAGTGCAGGACTAGCGGGAGGGTCCTACGAGCAGTACTTC
TRBV28	TRBD1	.	TRBJ1-2	CASSPDRVSGYTF	TGTGCCAGCAGTCCGGACAGGGTTAGTGGCTACACCTTC
TRBV18	TRBD2	.	TRBJ2-5	CASSPLAGGLETQYF	TGTGCCAGCTCACCTCTAGCGGGAGGGTTGGAGACCCAGTACTTC
TRBV4-1	.	.	TRBJ2-7	CASSPQGTYEQYF	TGCGCCAGCAGCCCTCAGGGAACCTACGAGCAGTACTTC
TRBV7-2	.	.	TRBJ2-5	CASSGEVLAETQYF	TGTGCCAGCAGCGGAGAGGTCCTAGCTGAGACCCAGTACTTC
TRBV12-5	TRBD1	.	TRBJ2-1	CASGLDSIGRGLYYNEQFF	TGTGCTAGTGGTTTGGACAGTATTGGAAGGGGGCTCTACTACAATGAGCAGTTCTTC
TRBV5-6	.	.	TRBJ1-3	CASSLVLSSGNTIYF	TGTGCCAGCAGCTTGGTACTGAGCTCTGGAAACACCATATATTTT
TRBV10-3	TRBD1	.	TRBJ1-1	CAIRQGSTEAFF	TGTGCCATCAGACAGGGGTCCACTGAAGCTTTCTTT